These 32 T cell receptor beta chains share one sample of origin, sequenced in a study of cytotoxic CD8 clonotypes in ibrutinib-treated CLL. Profiled with immunoSEQ multiplex PCR; TCRdb holds only in-frame clones, not every one. The sample has approximately 100,000 clones, about 58% seen once; the top ten hold 30% to 45%. This sample comprised PBMCs, obtained after 24 months of ibrutinib treatment. The receptor source for this set is a human donor with chronic lymphocytic leukemia.

The rearrangement links TRBV29-1 to TRBJ1-2; TRBD1 matches at 10 bases. The CDR3 sequence is 14 residues long. J gave up 6 bases and V 3 bases, and 7 bases lay outside the gene matches. From germline, CDR1 is SQVTM and CDR2 ANQGSEA. The CDR3 here is CSVDRTGGGNGYTF. The CDR3 coding sequence is TGCAGCGTTGATCGGACAGGGGGAGGGAATGGCTACACCTTC.

The chain has TRBV9 and TRBJ2-6; D gene uncertain. V lost 4 bases to trimming and J lost 0 bases, with 8 bases between them. This CDR3 has 15 residues. The germline CDR1 and CDR2 sequences are SGDLS and YYNGEE. The CDR3 protein is CASSLTHSGANVLTF. As DNA, the CDR3 is TGTGCCAGCAGCCTTACCCACTCTGGGGCCAACGTCCTGACTTTC.

The V and J genes are TRBV13 and TRBJ2-7; 8 bases agree with TRBD1. The J segment lost 6 bases and the V segment lost 0 bases, leaving 7 bases of the junction unmatched. This CDR3 is built from 15 residues. Germline assignment: CDR1 PRHDT and CDR2 FYEKMQ (reference sequence). In nucleotides, the CDR3 is TGTGCCAGCAGCTTAGGGGACAGGGATGCGAGCGAGCAGTACTTC. It codes for CASSLGDRDASEQYF.

The chain carries TRBV2 and TRBJ1-5; D gene uncertain. Looked up from germline, CDR1 is SNHLY and CDR2 is FYNNEI. The CDR3 consists of 11 residues. V was clipped by 8 bases and J by 5 bases, with 7 bases between them. This CDR3 is CASRYHQPQHF. CDR3 nucleotide sequence: TGTGCCAGCCGATACCATCAGCCCCAGCATTTT.

V gene TRBV21-1 combines with J gene TRBJ1-4. TRBV21-1 is a known pseudogene. The CDR3 is made up of 11 amino acids. CDR3 DNA sequence: TGTCCTCCGCAGCCCGGAGGAAAACTGTTTTTT. Protein product: CPPQPGGKLFF.

The chain uses TRBV13 and TRBJ2-7; D unresolved. The CDR3 sequence is 13 residues long. V was cut by 3 bases and J by 3 bases, with 9 bases left in between. Germline V gives CDR1 PRHDT, CDR2 FYEKMQ (reference sequence). The DNA of the CDR3 is TGTGCCAGCAGCTTGCCACAGTTCTACGAGCAGTACTTC. It specifies CASSLPQFYEQYF.

This rearrangement joins TRBV5-6 to TRBJ2-7; a possible D gene is TRBD1 (6 bases). Deletions cut 4 bases from V and 7 bases from J, with 21 bases between. Germline CDR1 reads SGHDT; CDR2 reads YYEEEE. This CDR3 has 15 residues. CDR3 coding DNA: TGTGCCAGCAGCCTCCTGGACAGAGACCTCGGGGAGCAGTACTTC. Protein: CASSLLDRDLGEQYF.

This clone was detected a few times. The chain recombines TRBV6-5 with TRBJ1-2; TRBD1 matches at 9 bases. CDR1 MNHEY and CDR2 SVGAGI come from the germline V gene. The CDR3 extends over 13 amino acids. V was pared by 8 bases and J by 8 bases, with 9 bases of the junction left unmatched. The CDR3 reads CASSEQGASGYTF. In DNA form, the CDR3 reads TGTGCCAGCTCCGAACAGGGGGCAAGCGGCTACACCTTC.

This clone occurred a few times. The rearrangement uses TRBV5-1 and TRBJ2-1, with 7 bases identical to TRBD1. V lost 3 bases to trimming and J lost 8 bases; unmatched junction nucleotides: 11. The CDR3 is made up of 15 amino acids. Germline CDR1 reads SGHRS; CDR2 reads YFSETQ. The CDR3 region is CASSSQGDQTDEQFF. The CDR3, as DNA: TGCGCCAGCAGCTCGCAGGGGGATCAAACCGATGAGCAGTTCTTC.

This clone was counted between two and nine times. The V gene is TRBV6-1, the J gene TRBJ1-6; no firm D call. The CDR3 totals 16 residues. The V gene's germline CDR1 is MNHNS and CDR2 SASEGT. Trimming took off 0 bases at V and 9 bases at J, with 15 bases between the two ends. CDR3 bases: TGTGCCAGCAGTGAAGCGGGAGCCAACTTGGGTTCACCCCTCCACTTT. Its translation is CASSEAGANLGSPLHF.

This clone was picked up a small number of times. The chain links TRBV5-1 to TRBJ1-6; 11 positions agree with TRBD1. Germline V gene data show CDR1 as SGHRS and CDR2 as YFSETQ. CDR3 length equals 15 residues. The J segment lost 10 bases and the V segment lost 1 base, leaving 4 bases of the junction unmatched. The CDR3 loop reads CASSLSGTGGSPLHF. CDR3 coding DNA: TGCGCCAGCAGCTTGTCCGGGACAGGGGGGTCACCCCTCCACTTT.

This clone was counted between two and nine times. The chain combines TRBV27 with TRBJ1-1; D gene uncertain. V was trimmed by 6 bases and J by 1 base, leaving 9 bases between them. Germline V gene sequence: CDR1 MNHEY, CDR2 SMNVEV (reference sequence). This CDR3 region has 13 residues. As DNA, the CDR3 is TGTGCCAGCAGATTAGGGTGGAACACTGAAGCTTTCTTT. This gives the protein CASRLGWNTEAFF.

In this sample, this clone turned up many times. V gene TRBV28 combines with J gene TRBJ1-6; D remains unclear. V lost 7 bases and J 0 bases, leaving 4 bases between the germline ends. The CDR3 spans 13 residues. Germline lookup yields CDR1 MDHEN and CDR2 SYDVKM. Written as DNA, the CDR3 is TGTGCCAGCACCCGCTCCTATAATTCACCCCTCCACTTT. Translating it yields CASTRSYNSPLHF.

The V call is TRBV5-4, the J call TRBJ2-5, with no clear D. Per germline, CDR1 SGHNT and CDR2 YYREEE (reference sequence). The CDR3 totals 14 residues. V was pared by 1 base and J by 3 bases, with 10 bases between. CDR3 in DNA: TGTGCCAGCAGCTTGATGGGCAGAAAAGAGACCCAGTACTTC. Protein sequence: CASSLMGRKETQYF.

J is TRBJ1-3 and V is TRBV5-6; D is undetermined. V was trimmed by 4 bases and J by 0 bases, leaving 11 bases between them. CDR3 size: 15 residues. Germline loops: CDR1 SGHDT, CDR2 YYEEEE. CDR3 sequence (DNA): TGTGCCAGCAGCCCAGACGGGCACTCTGGAAACACCATATATTTT. Translating gives CASSPDGHSGNTIYF.

The J gene is TRBJ1-6, the V gene TRBV27, with a tentative D call TRBD1 (5 bases). V was clipped by 5 bases and J by 14 bases, with 25 bases between them. The CDR3 length is 16 residues. The germline gives CDR1 MNHEY, CDR2 SMNVEV (reference sequence). The CDR3 DNA sequence: TGTGCCAGCAGTCCTATAATAACAGGCCCTCTTTCGGCCCTCCACTTT. Its translation: CASSPIITGPLSALHF.

The CDR3 protein is CASTGGGEQYF. CDR3 nucleotides: TGTGCCAGCACAGGGGGTGGAGAGCAGTACTTC. This rearrangement joins TRBV10-3 to TRBJ2-7; 8 bases line up with TRBD1. Trimming removed 10 bases from V and 7 bases from J; junction bases left unmatched: 6. The CDR3 covers 11 residues. Germline lookup yields CDR1 ENHRY and CDR2 SYGVKD.

As regards this clone: This may arise from a read error, as a much more abundant clone is one base away. The V and J genes are TRBV7-9 and TRBJ1-5; the match to TRBD1 covers 7 bases. The CDR3 has 14 amino acids. The germline gives CDR1 SEHNR, CDR2 FQNEAQ (reference sequence). V lost 3 bases, J lost 2 bases, and 1 base stayed unmatched. The CDR3: CASSFTGGNQPQHF. CDR3 coding DNA: TGTGCCAGCAGCTTTACAGGGGGCAATCAGCCCCAGCATTTT.

The rearrangement uses TRBV19 and TRBJ1-3, with D perhaps matching TRBD1 (6 bases). The germline CDR1 and CDR2 sequences are LNHDA and SQIVND (reference sequence). This CDR3 contains 14 residues. The V gene lost 8 bases and the J gene lost 0 bases, with 11 bases spanning the gap. The CDR3 DNA reads as TGTGCCAGTGGACAGAGCTACTCTGGAAACACCATATATTTT. Translation gives CASGQSYSGNTIYF.

In nucleotides, the CDR3 is TGTGCCAGCAGCCCACAGGGAAGGAACACTGAAGCTTTCTTT. Its protein is CASSPQGRNTEAFF. The gene calls are TRBV13 and TRBJ1-1; possible D gene TRBD1, 6 bases. Germline V CDR1 and CDR2: PRHDT, FYEKMQ (reference sequence). V was trimmed by 5 bases and J by 1 base, leaving 11 bases between them. The CDR3 covers 14 residues.

V is TRBV6-5 and J is TRBJ2-1, with 11 positions matching TRBD1. CDR1 is MNHEY and CDR2 is SVGAGI in the germline V gene. Trimming at V came to 7 bases and at J to 9 bases, leaving 5 bases not matched to a gene. This CDR3 is 13 amino acids long. CDR3 nucleotide sequence: TGTGCCAGCAAAGGACAGGGGGCGCGTGAGCAGTTCTTC. Residues: CASKGQGAREQFF.

In its sample, this clone was seen many times. The rearrangement joins TRBV5-6 to TRBJ2-7; D is possibly TRBD2 (6 bases). V was clipped by 4 bases and J by 6 bases, with 17 bases between them. There are 14 residues in the CDR3. Germline CDR1 reads SGHDT; CDR2 reads YYEEEE. CDR3 in amino acids: CASSQLEAGLEQYF. In DNA, the CDR3 is TGTGCCAGCAGCCAGCTGGAGGCGGGACTCGAGCAGTACTTC. The whole variable domain, remainder taken from reference TRBV5-6 and TRBJ2-7, is DAGVTQSPTHLIKTRGQQVTLRCSPKSGHDTVSWYQQALGQGPQFIFQYYEEEERQRGNFPDRFSGHQFPNYSSELNVNALLLGDSALYLCASSQLEAGLEQYFGPGTRLTVT.

This clone was picked up a small number of times. V gene TRBV27 combines with J gene TRBJ2-1; D may be TRBD1 or TRBD2 (5 bases each). The CDR3 runs 15 residues. Trimming shortened V by 2 bases and J by 4 bases, and 12 bases separated the two germline ends. CDR1 and CDR2 from the germline V gene are MNHEY and SMNVEV (reference sequence). The CDR3 protein is CASSLGTGGYNEQFF. The CDR3 bases are TGTGCCAGCAGTTTAGGGACCGGCGGGTACAATGAGCAGTTCTTC.

V gene TRBV7-8 combines with J gene TRBJ2-5; no reliable D call. The CDR3 extends over 15 amino acids. Trimming pared 1 base from V and 1 base from J, leaving 10 bases between. Germline V CDR1 and CDR2: SGHVS, FQNEAQ. CDR3 DNA sequence: TGTGCCAGCAGCTTAGATGTTGCCCTCCAAGAGACCCAGTACTTC. Translation gives CASSLDVALQETQYF.

This chain uses TRBV10-3 with TRBJ2-2; TRBD2 matches at 11 bases. The V and J ends lost 10 bases and 1 base, in that order; junction bases with no gene match: 11. This CDR3 region has 17 residues. Germline values: CDR1 ENHRY, CDR2 SYGVKD. The CDR3 region is CATRGITSGGNTGELFF. In DNA, the CDR3 is TGTGCCACCCGAGGCATAACTAGCGGGGGGAACACCGGGGAGCTGTTTTTT.

CDR3 sequence (DNA): TGCGCCAGCAGCCCGTTCTTGGGGGAGGTCTACAATGAGCAGTTCTTC. It encodes CASSPFLGEVYNEQFF. V usage is TRBV5-1 and J usage is TRBJ2-1; tentatively, D is TRBD2 (6 bases). This CDR3 has 16 residues. With 4 bases removed from V and 3 bases from J, the gap between germline ends came to 17 bases. Germline CDR1 is SGHRS and CDR2 is YFSETQ.

The V call is TRBV5-1, the J call TRBJ1-2; TRBD1 matches at 11 bases. The CDR3 is 16 residues long. J was trimmed by 2 bases and V by 0 bases; bases with no gene match: 3. The germline gives CDR1 SGHRS, CDR2 YFSETQ. The CDR3 protein is CASSLGRDRGNYGYTF. The CDR3, as DNA: TGCGCCAGCAGCTTGGGCCGGGACAGGGGGAACTATGGCTACACCTTC.

The chain employs TRBV10-2 and TRBJ2-3; 8 nucleotides match TRBD2. The germline gives CDR1 WSHSY, CDR2 SAAADI. The CDR3 spans 15 residues. V lost 9 bases to trimming and J lost 1 base; unmatched junction nucleotides: 9. The CDR3 DNA sequence: TGCGCCAGTTCCCATAGCGGGGACCGCACAGATACGCAGTATTTT. It is translated as CASSHSGDRTDTQYF.

This clone was observed many times. V usage is TRBV25-1 and J usage is TRBJ1-2; TRBD1 might be the D (5 bases). The CDR3 is 14 residues long. In germline, CDR1 is MGHDK, CDR2 SYGVNS. Trimming took off 3 bases at V and 8 bases at J, with 16 bases between the two ends. The CDR3 loop is CASSDSGGGKGYTF. CDR3 bases: TGTGCCAGCAGTGATAGCGGGGGTGGTAAGGGCTACACCTTC.

A single count supports this clone. The DNA of the CDR3 is TGTGCCAGCAGCTTACGATCCAACACTGAAGCTTTCTTT. This encodes CASSLRSNTEAFF. J is TRBJ1-1 and V is TRBV7-8; D is unclear. The length of the CDR3 is 13 residues. The ends were cut back, 2 bases at V and 2 bases at J, with 6 bases in the middle. Germline V gene data show CDR1 as SGHVS and CDR2 as FQNEAQ.

This chain uses TRBV28 with TRBJ2-7; 8 bases fit TRBD1. The CDR3 spans 13 residues. Germline CDR1 and CDR2: MDHEN and SYDVKM. V lost 7 bases to trimming and J lost 9 bases; unmatched junction nucleotides: 11. As DNA, the CDR3 is TGTGCCAGCAATCGACAGGGGAACGTAAGGCAGTACTTC. This translates into CASNRQGNVRQYF.

The count of this clone is one. The chain is built from TRBV13 and TRBJ2-1; tentative D call: TRBD1 (5 bases). Germline V gene sequence: CDR1 PRHDT, CDR2 FYEKMQ (reference sequence). V was trimmed by 5 bases and J by 8 bases, leaving 13 bases between them. The CDR3 runs 13 residues. This chain's CDR3 is CASSLRVNDEQFF. DNA of the CDR3: TGTGCCAGCAGCCTCAGGGTGAACGATGAGCAGTTCTTC.